This T cell receptor (beta chain) was observed in a study of naive and memory T cell subsets. Study-wide results and caveats: In naive cells, over 85% of TCR sequences were seen only once. The power law exponent of TCR abundance differed between naive and memory cells.

V lost 1 base and J 0 bases, leaving 7 bases between the germline ends. CDR1 is KGHSH and CDR2 is LQKENI in the germline V gene. The CDR3 contains 15 residues. With respect to this clonotype: Antigen unknown.

Alpha and beta libraries were amplified separately from the second PCR onward. Two oligonucleotides, mixed equimolar, formed the beta constant-region primer covering TRBC1 and TRBC2. Ligation attached a single-stranded oligonucleotide with a 12-nucleotide UMI and the SP2 primer to the cDNA 3' end. MiXCR, run by TCRdb on the UMI-ligation and nested PCR reads, gives a single entry per CDR3 protein. This sample yields about 150,000 distinct CDR3 sequences, of which about a sixth are seen a single time; 0.14% to 0.15% belongs to the top ten. This sequence was found in a human donor in good health. The sample comprised naive CD4+ T cells from blood. The chain carries TRBV18 and TRBJ1-5; tentative D call: TRBD1 (5 bases). The CDR3, as DNA: TGTGCCAGCTCACCACAGGGGAATAGCAATCAGCCCCAGCATTTT. Protein sequence: CASSPQGNSNQPQHF.